Given below is one T cell receptor (beta chain) in context. Its antigen is currently not known. No base-level quality is on record; no much larger clone is a single base apart. The CDR3 starts with the cysteine, ends with the phenylalanine, and has 14 residues. Left in the record is the CDR3 DNA by itself, 42 bases read in frame from the first base. V was cut back by 3 bases and J by 2 bases, leaving a gap of 11 bases between them. The germline V gene encodes CDR1 SGHAT and CDR2 FQNNGV. Read against the paper, the sample's time point label means: before neoadjuvant nivolumab. None of the patients had received prior systemic or radiation treatment, and all were newly diagnosed with stage II-IVA oral cavity squamous cell carcinoma. Everyone in the cohort had locally advanced, HPV-negative oral cavity squamous cell carcinoma. Peripheral blood mononuclear cells were analyzed directly, without maintenance or expansion in culture. Samples were obtained from a longitudinal correlative study of a single-arm phase II trial of neoadjuvant nivolumab in oral cavity squamous cell carcinoma. Subject-matched pre- and post-treatment PBMCs and tumors from three responders and three non-responders were subjected to genomic DNA-based TCRbeta sequencing. Peripheral blood mononuclear cells were collected before nivolumab treatment and were collected again after treatment, at the time of surgery. The Maxwell RSC DNA from Cells kit was used to extract genomic DNA from PBMCs.

The data derive from a study of neoadjuvant anti-PD-1 for oral cavity cancer (dated by TCRdb to the early 2020s). About the investigation overall: Patients mostly received three to four biweekly doses of nivolumab at 3 mg/kg before curative-intent surgical resection. A fourth nivolumab dose was given around day 43 to patients without progression, and definitive surgical resection was performed in those patients on days 50-56. Under RECIST 1.1, patients with complete response, partial response or stable disease were classed as responders, and patients with progression were classed as non-responders. There were 11 to 13 patients in the parent correlative cohort, and the response rate was 33%. The paper's findings and limits, for the study overall: Within PBMCs, T cell clonality (Gini index) was significantly higher in non-responders than responders after neoadjuvant nivolumab. Higher pretreatment blood Treg/Th17 ratios correlated with higher pretreatment blood TCRbeta clonality and lower post-treatment tumor TCRbeta clonality. TCR analyses included only a few patients per response group, and the authors called for larger cohorts for validation.

PBMC libraries used mostly approximately 0.5 ug of input genomic DNA for deep sequencing, with six replicates per sample. The immunoSEQ hsTCRbeta kit was used to prepare TCRbeta libraries according to the manufacturer's instructions. An Illumina NovaSeq 6000 S4 flow cell was used to sequence the final libraries, which had first been combined to 3 nM. In the paper's pipeline: Raw data preprocessing and quality control were performed with the immunoSEQ Analyzer. The analysis was restricted to productive rearrangements, with each unique CDR3 amino acid sequence defining a clonotype. Repertoire clonality was estimated as the Gini-Simpson index, computed with the R package tcR. Student's t test was used to compare Gini indices, and Pearson correlation was used to assess associations with tumor size change. This immuneACCESS table, as held by TCRdb, lists in-frame sequences with V and J called but not all clones. Of the missing ones, under half trace to an unresolved V gene in checked studies; the others have no known cause. The D gene and trimming were derived from the DNA, and the V and J assignments and clone size from that table. This sample holds 14,000 to 15,000 clones; 55% to 75% were observed only once. In total, the top ten clones hold roughly 2.9% of the sample.

Sequencing used PBMCs, obtained before nivolumab (anti-PD-1) treatment. The receptor comes from a person aged 40-85 years with oral cavity squamous cell carcinoma. Recombination connected TRBV11-2 to TRBJ2-7; possibly the D gene is TRBD2, per 6 matching bases. The CDR3 loop reads CASSLVREPYEQYF. Read as DNA, the sequence is TGTGCCAGCAGCTTGGTCCGGGAGCCCTACGAGCAGTACTTC.